This TCR beta chain was obtained from a study of T cell responses to AZD1222 COVID-19 vaccine. Generated by immunoSEQ multiplex PCR, the TCRdb table keeps only in-frame clones and is missing some. The sample consists of roughly 120,000 clones, approximately 90% of them appearing once. As concerns this clone: Its antigen is unidentified.

CDR1 is SNHLY, CDR2 FYNNEI, per germline. Deletions cut 10 bases from V and 2 bases from J, with 17 bases between. The CDR3 consists of 15 residues. Study-wide findings and caveats: Variant regions that are unmutated are reportedly the target of nearly half of spike-specific TCRs. Receipt of two AZD1222 doses was followed by a rise in Spike-specific TCR breadth and depth. Repertoires were collected only later (after the peak T cell response had occurred).

This sequence joins TRBV2 and TRBJ2-2, with a tentative D call TRBD1 (5 bases). Sequenced material: peripheral blood, taken 28 days after the second AZD1222 dose. This receptor was obtained from an adult who received the AZD1222 COVID-19 vaccine. DNA of the CDR3: TGTGCCACCACACCAGACAGTCCCAACACCGGGGAGCTGTTTTTT. Its translation is CATTPDSPNTGELFF.